A selection of T cell receptor beta chains follows, all from one sample in a study of blood T cell repertoires in COVID-19. The protocol was immunoSEQ multiplex PCR, while the TCRdb copy is restricted to in-frame clones and leaves out a portion. The sample gives approximately 290,000 clones, roughly 88% of which show up once; approximately 4% is in the top ten. Sequences were obtained from PBMCs or T cells enriched from blood (not recorded which). The receptors derive from a woman aged 25-40 years who had recovered from COVID-19. Each CDR3 is given with its conserved first and last residue.

v_gene: TRBV5-5; j_gene: TRBJ1-2; CDR3aa: CASSLGGKNGYTF
v_gene: TRBV6-5; j_gene: TRBJ2-7; CDR3aa: CASRDSQGYEQYF
v_gene: TRBV28; j_gene: TRBJ1-5; CDR3aa: CASSMTGPSNQPQHF
v_gene: TRBV5-6; j_gene: TRBJ2-7; CDR3aa: CASSLNLGDEQYF
v_gene: TRBV18; j_gene: TRBJ2-7; CDR3aa: CASSPTGSLYYEQYF
v_gene: TRBV28; j_gene: TRBJ1-2; CDR3aa: CASSLAANYGYTF
v_gene: TRBV5-4; j_gene: TRBJ1-1; CDR3aa: CASSFPGLREAFF
v_gene: TRBV2; j_gene: TRBJ1-1; CDR3aa: CATWGQANTEAFF
v_gene: TRBV2; j_gene: TRBJ2-1; CDR3aa: CASRDTGEQFF
v_gene: TRBV19; j_gene: TRBJ2-1; CDR3aa: CASTVGTSGRGEQFF
v_gene: TRBV5-8; j_gene: TRBJ2-3; CDR3aa: CASSFGTSTDTQYF
v_gene: TRBV11-2; j_gene: TRBJ2-7; CDR3aa: CASSPLRGLYEQYF
v_gene: TRBV7-8; j_gene: TRBJ2-3; CDR3aa: CASSLFSQVTDTQYF
v_gene: TRBV2; j_gene: TRBJ1-1; CDR3aa: CASSEVWDRTTEAFF